This TCR beta chain is drawn from a study of OX40 agonist ivuxolimab in advanced cancers. At the level of the study: Age averaged around 60 years (range 23 to 79), and around 87% were male. Three patients responded partially, comprising one with hepatocellular carcinoma and two with cutaneous melanoma. Study-wide results and limits: Normalized T-cell clonal expansion was also low in a subset of nonresponders. Clonal expansion from baseline to week 6 occurred in both CD4+ and CD8+ T cells.

CDR3 length equals 14 residues. From germline, CDR1 is SGHVS and CDR2 FQNEAQ. Deletions cut 5 bases from V and 6 bases from J, with 15 bases between. This clone was picked up one time. Its specificity is unknown. Profiled with immunoSEQ multiplex PCR; TCRdb holds only in-frame clones, not every one. The data hold about 58,000 clones, with roughly 88% observed a single time. Here the sequenced sample was CD4+ or CD8+ T cells sorted from blood, taken in a trial of the OX40 agonist ivuxolimab. This TCR was sampled from an adult with an advanced solid tumor such as melanoma, head and neck, liver or kidney cancer. V gene TRBV7-8 combines with J gene TRBJ2-3, with D perhaps TRBD1 (6 bases). The CDR3 sequence: CASSTAGVVDTQYF. DNA of the CDR3: TGTGCCAGCAGCACCGCAGGGGTAGTGGATACGCAGTATTTT.